Presented here are 16 T cell receptor beta chains from one specimen sequenced in a study of OX40 agonist ivuxolimab in advanced cancers. Only in-frame clones appear in the TCRdb table, and some are missing; sequencing was by immunoSEQ multiplex PCR. The sample lists almost 80,000 clones; roughly 87% were seen once. The source was CD4+ or CD8+ T cells sorted from blood, collected in a trial of the OX40 agonist ivuxolimab. These receptors came from an adult with an advanced solid tumor such as melanoma, head and neck, liver or kidney cancer.

The chain carries TRBV6-1 and TRBJ1-5; TRBD1 matches at 7 bases. CDR1 and CDR2 (germline): MNHNS, SASEGT. The V segment lost 3 bases and the J segment 7 bases; nucleotides outside the gene matches: 12. The CDR3 length is 16 residues. The CDR3 DNA sequence: TGTGCCAGCAGTGACCCTTCCCAGACAGGGACGCAGCCCCAGCATTTT. Amino acid sequence: CASSDPSQTGTQPQHF.

The rearrangement links TRBV6-1 to TRBJ1-1; D remains unclear. The CDR3 loop spans 14 amino acids. The V and J ends lost 5 bases and 1 base respectively, with 11 bases between them. Germline CDR1 and CDR2: MNHNS and SASEGT. This CDR3 is CASSPSRGNTEAFF. CDR3 DNA sequence: TGTGCCAGCAGTCCAAGCCGGGGGAACACTGAAGCTTTCTTT.

The J gene is TRBJ2-1, the V gene TRBV28; D uncertain. Germline assignment: CDR1 MDHEN and CDR2 SYDVKM. Trimming cost V 5 bases and J 8 bases, with 10 bases left between them. This CDR3 has 12 residues. The CDR3 region has the DNA TGTGCCAGCAGTCTAATCTCGCATGAGCAGTTCTTC. Translation: CASSLISHEQFF. The whole variable domain, remainder taken from reference TRBV28 and TRBJ2-1, is DVKVTQSSRYLVKRTGEKVFLECVQDMDHENMFWYRQDPGLGLRLIYFSYDVKMKEKGDIPEGYSVSREKKERFSLILESASTNQTSMYLCASSLISHEQFFGPGTRLTVL.

This clone showed up just once. The DNA is left out, because the CDR3 cannot be placed on it with certainty; the CDR3 is given as TCRdb lists it. J is TRBJ2-3 and V is TRBV28; TRBD1 reflects the table's D call only, with no check against the DNA. The CDR3 contains 16 residues when both ends are counted. Germline-derived CDR1 and CDR2 are MDHEN and SYDVKM. Here the CDR3 reads CATTSFGPGVTDTQYF.

The rearrangement joins TRBV7-8 to TRBJ2-1; tentatively, D is TRBD2 (6 bases). The CDR3 runs to 16 residues. The V gene's germline CDR1 is SGHVS and CDR2 FQNEAQ. V lost 5 bases to trimming and J lost 0 bases, with 14 bases between them. CDR3 protein: CASSRRDSGSYNEQFF. CDR3 nucleotide sequence: TGTGCCAGCAGCCGCCGGGACTCCGGCTCCTACAATGAGCAGTTCTTC.

J is TRBJ2-7 and V is TRBV11-2, with D uncertain. The CDR3 extends over 13 amino acids. V was trimmed by 0 bases and J by 9 bases, leaving 12 bases between them. Germline V gene lookup returns CDR1 SGHAT and CDR2 FQNNGV. The CDR3 here is CASSLDRLRRQYF. Here the CDR3 DNA reads TGTGCCAGCAGCTTAGATCGGCTGCGGCGGCAGTACTTC.

The rearrangement joins TRBV29-1 to TRBJ1-6; tentatively, D is TRBD1 (6 bases). Trimming left V 5 bases short and J 8 bases short, with 16 bases between. The germline gives CDR1 SQVTM, CDR2 ANQGSEA. The CDR3 spans 14 residues. The CDR3: CSVRTDLSDSPLHF. The DNA for the CDR3 is TGCAGCGTTAGGACAGATCTTTCGGATTCACCCCTCCACTTT.

As to this clone: Since no conserved phenylalanine or tryptophan closes the CDR3, a read error is the likely cause. It is unclear where the CDR3 begins or ends on the DNA, so no DNA is shown, and the CDR3 is as TCRdb lists it. This chain connects TRBV28 to TRBJ1-2; the table's TRBD1 call for D was not verified on the DNA. The CDR3 extends over 14 residues, inclusive of both ends. Germline values: CDR1 MDHEN, CDR2 SYDVKM. The CDR3 loop is CASSELAGTGGPLL.

The V and J genes are TRBV5-5 and TRBJ2-3; D not certain. V was clipped by 0 bases and J by 4 bases, with 18 bases between them. Germline values: CDR1 SGHKS, CDR2 YYEKEE (reference sequence). The CDR3 is 17 residues long. The CDR3 protein is CASSLGLLDFLADTQYF. In DNA form, the CDR3 reads TGTGCCAGCAGCTTGGGTCTGCTAGATTTTCTCGCAGATACGCAGTATTTT.

The chain joins TRBV15 to TRBJ2-1, with 11 bases identical to TRBD1. Germline V gives CDR1 LNHNV, CDR2 YYDKDF (reference sequence). The V and J ends lost 3 bases and 9 bases, in that order; junction bases with no gene match: 7. The CDR3 has 15 residues. The CDR3 DNA is TGTGCCACCAGCAGCGCCGGGACAGGGGGTAGTGAGCAGTTCTTC. Protein sequence: CATSSAGTGGSEQFF.

The rearrangement joins TRBV19 to TRBJ1-4; D remains ambiguous. CDR3 size: 16 residues. V gave up 6 bases and J gave up 0 bases, with 14 bases separating them. Germline-derived CDR1 and CDR2 are LNHDA and SQIVND (reference sequence). CDR3 sequence reads: CASSYRTPATNEKLFF. The CDR3 region has the DNA TGTGCCAGTAGCTATCGGACCCCTGCAACTAATGAAAAACTGTTTTTT.

Comments on this clone: Different DNA sequences within this sample yield the same CDR3. This sequence joins TRBV18 and TRBJ2-5; D is undetermined. Germline-derived CDR1 and CDR2 are KGHSH and LQKENI. V gave up 3 bases and J gave up 2 bases, with 7 bases separating them. The CDR3 length is 13 residues. CDR3 region: CASSPSRQETQYF. CDR3 DNA sequence: TGTGCCAGCTCACCGAGCAGACAAGAGACCCAGTACTTC.

The rearrangement uses TRBV28 and TRBJ1-4; possible D gene TRBD1, 6 bases. This CDR3 spans 13 amino acids. Germline assignment: CDR1 MDHEN and CDR2 SYDVKM. The ends were cut back, 5 bases at V and 7 bases at J, with 11 bases in the middle. The CDR3 DNA sequence: TGTGCCAGCAGTCCAGGGGCAAGTGAAAAACTGTTTTTT. It specifies CASSPGASEKLFF.

The chain combines TRBV5-5 with TRBJ2-5; a possible D gene is TRBD1 (5 bases). CDR1 and CDR2 (germline): SGHKS, YYEKEE (reference sequence). V lost 0 bases and J 1 base, leaving 7 bases between the germline ends. The CDR3 runs 14 residues. CDR3 DNA sequence: TGTGCCAGCAGCTTGGGACAGCTCCAAGAGACCCAGTACTTC. It yields the protein CASSLGQLQETQYF.

V usage is TRBV7-9 and J usage is TRBJ2-1; TRBD2 might be the D (6 bases). This CDR3 contains 15 residues. The V and J ends lost 5 bases and 5 bases respectively, with 16 bases between them. Germline V gene sequence: CDR1 SEHNR, CDR2 FQNEAQ (reference sequence). The CDR3 nucleotides read TGTGCCAGCAGCGGGCGCGGGGCCCCTAACAATGAGCAGTTCTTC. Translated, it gives CASSGRGAPNNEQFF.

The rearrangement links TRBV5-6 to TRBJ2-6; D remains ambiguous. The CDR3 covers 15 residues. Germline V gives CDR1 SGHDT, CDR2 YYEEEE. The ends were cut back, 0 bases at V and 0 bases at J, with 4 bases in the middle. The CDR3 protein is CASSLVGSGANVLTF. CDR3 bases: TGTGCCAGCAGCTTGGTGGGCTCTGGGGCCAACGTCCTGACTTTC.